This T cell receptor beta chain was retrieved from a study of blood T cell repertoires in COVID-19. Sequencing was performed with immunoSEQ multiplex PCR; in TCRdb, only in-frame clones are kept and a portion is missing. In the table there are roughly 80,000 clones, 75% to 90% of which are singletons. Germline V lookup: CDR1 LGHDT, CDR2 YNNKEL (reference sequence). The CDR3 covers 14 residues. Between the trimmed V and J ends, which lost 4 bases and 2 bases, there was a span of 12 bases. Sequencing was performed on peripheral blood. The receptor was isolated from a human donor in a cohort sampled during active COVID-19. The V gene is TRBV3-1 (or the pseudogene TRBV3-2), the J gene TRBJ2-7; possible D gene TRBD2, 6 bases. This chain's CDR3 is CASSRLSGAYEQYF. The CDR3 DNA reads TGTGCCAGCAGCCGGCTATCGGGAGCCTACGAGCAGTACTTC.